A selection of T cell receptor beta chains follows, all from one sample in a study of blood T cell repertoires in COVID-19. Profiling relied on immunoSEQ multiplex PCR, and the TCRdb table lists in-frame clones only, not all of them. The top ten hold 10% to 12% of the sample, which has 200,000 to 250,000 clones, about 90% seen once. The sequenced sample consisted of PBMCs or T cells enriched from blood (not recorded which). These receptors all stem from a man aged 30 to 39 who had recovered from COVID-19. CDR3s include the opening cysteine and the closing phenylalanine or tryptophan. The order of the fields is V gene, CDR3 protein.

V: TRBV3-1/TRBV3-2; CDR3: CASSPGDRAYGYTF
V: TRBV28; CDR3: CASSLATGGEQYF
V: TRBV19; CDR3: CASSVVSGGSQPQHF
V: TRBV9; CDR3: CASSGESRELFF
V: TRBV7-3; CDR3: CASSGGYTDTQYF
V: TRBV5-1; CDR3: CASSLPSYEQYF
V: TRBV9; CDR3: CASSVELRTYGYTF
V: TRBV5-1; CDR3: CASSFQGSTEAFF
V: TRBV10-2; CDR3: CASSGQDRSTEAFF
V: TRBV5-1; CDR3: CASGHGQALTYEQYF
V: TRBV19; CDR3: CASSIRATSGNEQFF
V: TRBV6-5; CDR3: CASSYRQHRTGELFF
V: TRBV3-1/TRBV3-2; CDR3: CASSQGPAGPTNTGELFF
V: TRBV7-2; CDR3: CASSSGTSRYNEQFF
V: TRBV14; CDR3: CASSQASGSRGGYTF
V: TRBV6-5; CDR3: CASSYGGRRGRYEQYF
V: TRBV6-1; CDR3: CASSERVAVWQYF
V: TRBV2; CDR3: CASSESTDRYGYTF
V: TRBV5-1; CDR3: CASSPGTGGTDYGYTF
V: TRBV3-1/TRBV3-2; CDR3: CASSQDYGDGSEQFF
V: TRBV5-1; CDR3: CASSITGPNEQFF
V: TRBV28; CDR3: CASSSGAGGKSSNYGYTF